A single sample is the source of the 25 T cell receptor beta chains below, sequenced in a study of PD-L1 blockade in urothelial cancer. TCRdb keeps only in-frame clones here, not all; method: immunoSEQ multiplex PCR. The sample has just over 20,000 clones; around 89% are singletons. The specimen was PBMCs, collected around atezolizumab (anti-PD-L1) treatment. The source is a woman aged 60 to 75 with urothelial cancer.

The chain has TRBV28 and TRBJ1-5; 12 bases map to TRBD1. Trimming removed 7 bases from V and 2 bases from J; junction bases left unmatched: 12. Germline lookup yields CDR1 MDHEN and CDR2 SYDVKM. The CDR3 contains 18 residues. CDR3 in amino acids: CASTPGTGGFGGNQPQHF. For the CDR3, the DNA is TGTGCCAGCACCCCCGGGACAGGGGGCTTTGGTGGCAATCAGCCCCAGCATTTT.

This clone appeared once. The CDR3: CASSQGGQGGGYTF. CDR3 nucleotides: TGTGCCAGCAGCCAGGGGGGACAGGGAGGAGGCTACACCTTC. The genes are TRBV4-2 and TRBJ1-2, with 9 bases identical to TRBD1. Germline assignment: CDR1 LGHNA and CDR2 YNFKEQ. The CDR3 runs to 14 residues. V trimming: 3 bases; J trimming: 8 bases; junction bases outside the gene matches: 7.

V and J are TRBV11-2 and TRBJ2-1; 8 nucleotides agree with TRBD1. After removal of 4 bases from V and 7 bases from J, the junction contained 9 bases not matched to a gene. CDR1 is SGHAT and CDR2 is FQNNGV in the germline V gene. There are 15 residues in the CDR3. This CDR3 reads CASSSGQGRINEQFF. The CDR3 DNA sequence: TGTGCCAGCAGCTCCGGACAGGGACGTATAAATGAGCAGTTCTTC.

As DNA, the CDR3 is TGTGCCTGGAGTTTCGTTGCGGCTAGCGACTACGAGCAGTACTTC. Protein product: CAWSFVAASDYEQYF. The rearrangement joins TRBV30 to TRBJ2-7; D is possibly TRBD2 (6 bases). Germline CDR1 GTSNPN, CDR2 SVGIG (reference sequence). With 2 bases removed from V and 3 bases from J, the gap between germline ends came to 17 bases. The CDR3 sequence is 15 residues long.

The V gene is TRBV19, the J gene TRBJ2-3; the D is unclear. Trimming took 2 bases from V and 0 from J, leaving 9 bases between them. In germline, CDR1 is LNHDA, CDR2 SQIVND (reference sequence). The length of the CDR3 is 15 residues. The CDR3 nucleotides read TGTGCCAGTAGTATATCAGATTCTAGCACAGATACGCAGTATTTT. Translation: CASSISDSSTDTQYF. Full variable domain (rest looked up from reference TRBV19 and TRBJ2-3): DGGITQSPKYLFRKEGQNVTLSCEQNLNHDAMYWYRQDPGQGLRLIYYSQIVNDFQKGDIAEGYSVSREKKESFPLTVTSAQKNPTAFYLCASSISDSSTDTQYFGPGTRLTVL.

The rearrangement links TRBV9 to TRBJ2-5; 11 nucleotides align to TRBD2. The CDR3 is made up of 15 amino acids. The V segment lost 3 bases and the J segment 1 base; nucleotides outside the gene matches: 2. CDR1 and CDR2 from the germline V gene are SGDLS and YYNGEE. The CDR3 DNA is TGTGCCAGCAGCGCCGGGACTAGCGGCCAAGAGACCCAGTACTTC. Translating gives CASSAGTSGQETQYF.

The gene calls are TRBV9 and TRBJ2-5, with a weak D call TRBD1 (5 bases). Trimming took off 4 bases at V and 10 bases at J, with 23 bases between the two ends. CDR3 length equals 15 residues. Per germline, CDR1 SGDLS and CDR2 YYNGEE. In nucleotides, the CDR3 is TGTGCCAGCAGCTTCCAGGGTGGGTCCGGGTCGAGCCAGTACTTC. It codes for CASSFQGGSGSSQYF.

The rearrangement links TRBV27 to TRBJ2-1; possible D gene TRBD1, 6 bases. Trimming took 4 bases from V and 13 from J, leaving 17 bases between them. Germline assignment: CDR1 MNHEY and CDR2 SMNVEV (reference sequence). There are 13 residues in the CDR3. This CDR3 is CASSSSGTKRQFF. The CDR3 DNA sequence: TGTGCCAGCAGTTCCTCCGGGACAAAGAGACAGTTCTTC.

V and J are TRBV7-8 and TRBJ1-4; D gene uncertain. Germline CDR1 reads SGHVS; CDR2 reads FQNEAQ. The CDR3 consists of 15 residues. The V and J ends lost 3 bases and 5 bases respectively, with 13 bases between them. The CDR3 reads CASSFNGFSNEKLFF. The DNA for the CDR3 is TGTGCCAGCAGCTTCAACGGGTTTTCCAATGAAAAACTGTTTTTT.

This chain joins TRBV4-1 and TRBJ2-7; 10 bases map to TRBD2. Germline-derived CDR1 and CDR2 are MGHRA and YSYEKL. This CDR3 contains 15 residues. Trimming cost V 4 bases and J 1 base; bases outside gene matches: 4. The CDR3 DNA is TGCGCCAGCAGCCGTGGACTAGCGGAGTCCTACGAGCAGTACTTC. Its protein product is CASSRGLAESYEQYF.

The chain employs TRBV13 and TRBJ2-7, with 11 bases that match TRBD2. V lost 5 bases and J lost 2; bases outside the gene matches: 5. This CDR3 has 15 amino acids. CDR1 PRHDT and CDR2 FYEKMQ come from the germline V gene (reference sequence). The CDR3: CASSLRLAGPYEQYF. In DNA form, the CDR3 reads TGTGCCAGCAGCCTCCGACTAGCGGGACCCTACGAGCAGTACTTC.

The chain joins TRBV29-1 to TRBJ2-2; 8 bases are shared with TRBD1. CDR3 length: 14 amino acids. The V and J ends lost 5 bases and 1 base, in that order; junction bases with no gene match: 3. The germline V gene encodes CDR1 SQVTM and CDR2 ANQGSEA. The CDR3 region is CSVQGTGNTGELFF. Here the CDR3 DNA reads TGCAGCGTTCAAGGGACAGGGAACACCGGGGAGCTGTTTTTT.

The chain links TRBV9 to TRBJ2-5, with TRBD1 matching 9 bases. This CDR3 comprises 15 residues. Trimming at V came to 2 bases and at J to 5 bases, leaving 7 bases not matched to a gene. Per the germline V gene, CDR1 is SGDLS and CDR2 is YYNGEE. The DNA for the CDR3 is TGTGCCAGCAGCGTGAGGGGACAGGGTGGCGAGACCCAGTACTTC. Translation gives CASSVRGQGGETQYF.

The chain employs TRBV28 and TRBJ2-5; tentatively, D is TRBD1 (6 bases). The CDR3 sequence is 15 residues long. Germline V gene sequence: CDR1 MDHEN, CDR2 SYDVKM. Trimming stripped 1 base from V and 4 bases from J, with 13 bases between. The CDR3 region has the DNA TGTGCCAGCAGTTTATACCCCCGAGGGGGAGAGACCCAGTACTTC. Its protein product is CASSLYPRGGETQYF.

The chain employs TRBV19 and TRBJ2-1; 12 bases fit TRBD1. The J segment lost 3 bases and the V segment lost 3 bases, leaving 12 bases of the junction unmatched. Germline assignment: CDR1 LNHDA and CDR2 SQIVND (reference sequence). This CDR3 contains 19 residues. The CDR3 protein is CASSIDPGTGGENYNEQFF. CDR3 nucleotide sequence: TGTGCCAGTAGTATCGACCCTGGGACAGGGGGCGAAAACTACAATGAGCAGTTCTTC.

This clone was detected only once. The genes are TRBV5-5 and TRBJ2-2, with D hard to call. V gave up 3 bases and J gave up 6 bases, with 9 bases separating them. There are 13 residues in the CDR3. Germline V gene sequence: CDR1 SGHKS, CDR2 YYEKEE (reference sequence). The chain's CDR3 is CASSSTWSGELFF. The CDR3 bases are TGTGCCAGCAGCTCGACTTGGTCCGGGGAGCTGTTTTTT.

The chain combines TRBV5-1 with TRBJ2-5; 11 positions agree with TRBD2. The CDR3 has 15 residues. Trimming removed 4 bases from V and 3 bases from J; junction bases left unmatched: 5. Germline V gene sequence: CDR1 SGHRS, CDR2 YFSETQ. The CDR3 nucleotides are TGCGCCAGCAGCATCGGGACTAGCGGAGAAGAGACCCAGTACTTC. This gives the protein CASSIGTSGEETQYF. The whole variable domain, remainder taken from reference TRBV5-1 and TRBJ2-5, is KAGVTQTPRYLIKTRGQQVTLSCSPISGHRSVSWYQQTPGQGLQFLFEYFSETQRNKGNFPGRFSGRQFSNSRSEMNVSTLELGDSALYLCASSIGTSGEETQYFGPGTRLLVL.

The V call is TRBV4-1, the J call TRBJ2-3, with D uncertain. Trimming removed 0 bases at V and 1 base at J, with 14 bases between. Per germline, CDR1 MGHRA and CDR2 YSYEKL. CDR3 length: 17 residues. CDR3 residues: CASSQEAAASRTDTQYF. The CDR3 DNA reads TGCGCCAGCAGCCAAGAAGCCGCGGCTAGTCGCACAGATACGCAGTATTTT.

V and J are TRBV7-3 and TRBJ2-7; 14 bases fit TRBD2. The CDR3 spans 14 residues. V trimming: 8 bases; J trimming: 2 bases; junction bases outside the gene matches: 2. The germline V gene has CDR1 SGHTA and CDR2 FQGTGA. The CDR3 nucleotides read TGTGCCAGCGCGGGACTAGCGGGGGCCTACGAGCAGTACTTC. Translating it yields CASAGLAGAYEQYF.

V and J are TRBV18 and TRBJ2-7; 11 bases agree with TRBD1. Trimming removed 4 bases from V and 4 bases from J; junction bases left unmatched: 6. The length of the CDR3 is 15 residues. CDR1 and CDR2 from the germline V gene are KGHSH and LQKENI. The CDR3 region has the DNA TGTGCCAGCTCACAAGGACAGGGGGCCGTTTACGAGCAGTACTTC. Protein: CASSQGQGAVYEQYF.

This clone came up a few times. The CDR3 here is CASSSGITGYNEQFF. Written as DNA, the CDR3 is TGTGCCAGCAGCTCAGGAATTACAGGGTACAATGAGCAGTTCTTC. The V and J genes are TRBV7-9 and TRBJ2-1, with D possibly TRBD1 on 6 matching bases. CDR3 length: 15 amino acids. V lost 4 bases and J 4 bases, leaving 14 bases between the germline ends. In germline, CDR1 is SEHNR, CDR2 FQNEAQ (reference sequence).

V is TRBV6-5 and J is TRBJ2-7; unclear D gene. The V and J ends lost 5 bases and 4 bases respectively, with 6 bases between them. This CDR3 region has 11 residues. Germline loops: CDR1 MNHEY, CDR2 SVGAGI. For the CDR3, the DNA is TGTGCCAGCAGTCGCCAGTACGAGCAGTACTTC. Encoded protein: CASSRQYEQYF.

V gene TRBV6-6 combines with J gene TRBJ2-7; 9 bases agree with TRBD1. With 1 base clipped from V and 4 bases from J, the junction kept 2 bases outside the gene matches. This CDR3 is built from 14 residues. From germline, CDR1 is MNHNY and CDR2 SVGAGI (reference sequence). CDR3 residues: CASSYLTGGYEQYF. The DNA for the CDR3 is TGTGCCAGCAGTTACTTGACAGGGGGTTACGAGCAGTACTTC.

The V gene is TRBV4-3, the J gene TRBJ1-3, with D hard to call. V shed 0 bases and J shed 0 bases, with 6 bases lying between them. Germline lookup yields CDR1 LGHNA and CDR2 YSLEER. The CDR3 contains 15 residues. The CDR3 DNA follows: TGCGCCAGCAGCCAAGAGATGAGCTCTGGAAACACCATATATTTT. Translation: CASSQEMSSGNTIYF.

V is TRBV7-3 and J is TRBJ2-1; 13 bases line up with TRBD2. Germline CDR1 and CDR2: SGHTA and FQGTGA. This CDR3 is 16 amino acids long. With V trimmed by 5 bases and J by 4 bases, 5 bases remained unmatched. In DNA form, the CDR3 reads TGTGCCAGCAGCCCACCGGGACTAGCGGGATACAATGAGCAGTTCTTC. Protein sequence: CASSPPGLAGYNEQFF.